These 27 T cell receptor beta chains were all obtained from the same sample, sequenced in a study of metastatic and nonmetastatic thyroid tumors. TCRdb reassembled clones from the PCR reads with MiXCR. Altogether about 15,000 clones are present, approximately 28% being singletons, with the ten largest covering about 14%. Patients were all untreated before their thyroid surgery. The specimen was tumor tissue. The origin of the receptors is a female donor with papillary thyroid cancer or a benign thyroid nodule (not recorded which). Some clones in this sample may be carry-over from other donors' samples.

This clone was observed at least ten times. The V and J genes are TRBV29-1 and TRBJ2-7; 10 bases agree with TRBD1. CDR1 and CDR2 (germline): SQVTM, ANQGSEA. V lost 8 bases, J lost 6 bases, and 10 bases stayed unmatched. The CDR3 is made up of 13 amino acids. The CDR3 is CSTGWDRGAEQYF. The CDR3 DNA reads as TGCAGCACTGGGTGGGACAGGGGAGCCGAGCAGTACTTC.

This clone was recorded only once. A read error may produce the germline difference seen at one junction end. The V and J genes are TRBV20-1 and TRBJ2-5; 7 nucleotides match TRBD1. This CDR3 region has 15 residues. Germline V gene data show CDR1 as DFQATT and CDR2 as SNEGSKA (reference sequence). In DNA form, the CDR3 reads TGCAGTGCTAGACACTCGGGACAGATAGGAGAGACCAAGTACTTC. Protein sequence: CSARHSGQIGETKYF.

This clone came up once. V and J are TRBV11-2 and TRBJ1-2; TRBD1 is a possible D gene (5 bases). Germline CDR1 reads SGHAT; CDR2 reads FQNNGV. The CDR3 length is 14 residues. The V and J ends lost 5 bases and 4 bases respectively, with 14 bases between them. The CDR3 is CASSDRMGPYGYTF. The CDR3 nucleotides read TGTGCCAGCAGCGATCGGATGGGGCCCTATGGCTACACCTTC. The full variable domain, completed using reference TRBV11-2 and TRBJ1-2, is EAGVAQSPRYKIIEKRQSVAFWCNPISGHATLYWYQQILGQGPKLLIQFQNNGVVDDSQLPKDRFSAERLKGVDSTLKIQPAKLEDSAVYLCASSDRMGPYGYTFGSGTRLTVV.

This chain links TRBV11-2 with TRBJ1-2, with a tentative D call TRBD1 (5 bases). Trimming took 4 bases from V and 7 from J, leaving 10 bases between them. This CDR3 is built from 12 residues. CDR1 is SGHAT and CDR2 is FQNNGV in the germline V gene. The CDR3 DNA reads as TGTGCCAGCAGCTCTTGGGGGGGTGGCTACACCTTC. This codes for CASSSWGGGYTF.

The CDR3 sequence is CASSQDTGTGELFF. CDR3 DNA: TGTGCCAGCAGCCAAGATACGGGCACCGGGGAGCTGTTTTTT. The gene calls are TRBV4-2 and TRBJ2-2; D unresolved. The V gene's germline CDR1 is LGHNA and CDR2 YNFKEQ. The CDR3 length is 14 residues. V was trimmed by 0 bases and J by 4 bases, leaving 6 bases between them.

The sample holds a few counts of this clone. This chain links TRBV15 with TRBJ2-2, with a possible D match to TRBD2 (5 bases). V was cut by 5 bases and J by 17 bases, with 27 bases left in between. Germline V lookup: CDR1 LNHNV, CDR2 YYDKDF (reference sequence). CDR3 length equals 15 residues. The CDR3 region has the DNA TGTGCCACCAGCCCAAACCCCCTTAACACCGGGGATCTTTTTTTT. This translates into CATSPNPLNTGDLFF.

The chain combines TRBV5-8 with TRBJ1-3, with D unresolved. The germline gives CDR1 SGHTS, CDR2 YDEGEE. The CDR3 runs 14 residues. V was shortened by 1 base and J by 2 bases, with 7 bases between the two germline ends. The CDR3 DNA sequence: TGTGCCAGCAGCTTGACAAGCCCTGGAAACACCATATATTTT. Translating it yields CASSLTSPGNTIYF.

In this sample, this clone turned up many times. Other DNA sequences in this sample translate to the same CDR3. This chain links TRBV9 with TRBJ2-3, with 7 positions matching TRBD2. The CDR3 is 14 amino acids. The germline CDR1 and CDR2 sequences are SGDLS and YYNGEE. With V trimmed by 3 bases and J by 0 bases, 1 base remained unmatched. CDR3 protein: CASSEAGSTDTQYF. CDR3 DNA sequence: TGTGCCAGCAGCGAAGCGGGGAGCACAGATACGCAGTATTTT.

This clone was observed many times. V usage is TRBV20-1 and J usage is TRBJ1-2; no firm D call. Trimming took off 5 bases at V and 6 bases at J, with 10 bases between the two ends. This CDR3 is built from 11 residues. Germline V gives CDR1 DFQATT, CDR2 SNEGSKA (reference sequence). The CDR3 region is CSAPPADGYTF. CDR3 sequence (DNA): TGCAGTGCTCCACCGGCGGATGGCTACACCTTC.

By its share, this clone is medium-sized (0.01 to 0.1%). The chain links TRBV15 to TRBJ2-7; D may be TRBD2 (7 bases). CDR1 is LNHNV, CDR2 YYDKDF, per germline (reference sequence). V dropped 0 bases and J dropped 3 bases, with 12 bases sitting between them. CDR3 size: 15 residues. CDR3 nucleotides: TGTGCCACCAGCAGAGATAGGGGGGGTGGCTACGAGCAGTACTTC. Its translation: CATSRDRGGGYEQYF.

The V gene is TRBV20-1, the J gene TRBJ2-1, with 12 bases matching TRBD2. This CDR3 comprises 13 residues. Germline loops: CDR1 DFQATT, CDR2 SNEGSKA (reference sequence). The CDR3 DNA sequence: TGCACCCCGACTAGCGGGAGTAAAGGTGAGCAGTTCTTC. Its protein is CTPTSGSKGEQFF.

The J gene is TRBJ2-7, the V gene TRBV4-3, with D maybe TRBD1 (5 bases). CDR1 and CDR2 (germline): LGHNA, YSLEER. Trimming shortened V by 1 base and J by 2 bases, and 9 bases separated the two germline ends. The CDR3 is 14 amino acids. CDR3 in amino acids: CASSQGQGAYEQYF. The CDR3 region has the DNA TGCGCCAGCAGCCAAGGTCAGGGTGCCTACGAGCAGTACTTC.

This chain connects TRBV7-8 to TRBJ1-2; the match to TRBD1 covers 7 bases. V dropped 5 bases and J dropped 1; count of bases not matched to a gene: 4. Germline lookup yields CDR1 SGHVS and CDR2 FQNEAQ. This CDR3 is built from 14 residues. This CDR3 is CASSEDRSNYGYTF. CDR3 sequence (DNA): TGTGCCAGCAGCGAGGACAGGAGTAACTATGGCTACACCTTC. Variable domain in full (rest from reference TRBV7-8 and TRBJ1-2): GAGVSQSPRYKVAKRGQDVALRCDPISGHVSLFWYQQALGQGPEFLTYFQNEAQLDKSGLPSDRFFAERPEGSVSTLKIQRTQQEDSAVYLCASSEDRSNYGYTFGSGTRLTVV.

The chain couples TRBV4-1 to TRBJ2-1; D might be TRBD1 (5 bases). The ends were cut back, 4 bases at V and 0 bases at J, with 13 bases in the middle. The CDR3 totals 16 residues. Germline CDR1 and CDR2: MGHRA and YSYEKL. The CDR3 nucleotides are TGCGCCAGCAGCCTACCGCCGACAGTCTCCTACAATGAGCAGTTCTTC. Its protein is CASSLPPTVSYNEQFF.

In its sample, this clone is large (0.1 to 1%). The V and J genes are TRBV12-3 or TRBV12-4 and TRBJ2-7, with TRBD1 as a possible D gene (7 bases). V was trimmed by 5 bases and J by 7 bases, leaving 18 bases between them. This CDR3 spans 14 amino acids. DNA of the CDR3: TGTGCCAGCAGTCCTCTAGGACAGGCGGGAGAGCAGTACTTC. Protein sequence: CASSPLGQAGEQYF.

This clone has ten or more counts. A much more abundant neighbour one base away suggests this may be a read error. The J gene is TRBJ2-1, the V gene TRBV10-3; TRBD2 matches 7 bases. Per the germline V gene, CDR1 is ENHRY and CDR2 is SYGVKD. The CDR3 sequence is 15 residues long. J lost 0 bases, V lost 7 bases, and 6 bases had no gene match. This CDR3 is CAINIGGSSYNEQFF. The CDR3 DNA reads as TGTGCCATCAATATAGGCGGGAGCTCCTACAATGAGCAGTTCTTC.

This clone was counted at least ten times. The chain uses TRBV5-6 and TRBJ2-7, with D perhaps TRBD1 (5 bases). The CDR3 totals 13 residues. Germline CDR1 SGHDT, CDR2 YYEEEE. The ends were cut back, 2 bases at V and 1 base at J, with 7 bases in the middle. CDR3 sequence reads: CASSLTGSYEQYF. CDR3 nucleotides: TGTGCCAGCAGCTTAACAGGTTCCTACGAGCAGTACTTC. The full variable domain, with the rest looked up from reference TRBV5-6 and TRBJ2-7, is DAGVTQSPTHLIKTRGQQVTLRCSPKSGHDTVSWYQQALGQGPQFIFQYYEEEERQRGNFPDRFSGHQFPNYSSELNVNALLLGDSALYLCASSLTGSYEQYFGPGTRLTVT.

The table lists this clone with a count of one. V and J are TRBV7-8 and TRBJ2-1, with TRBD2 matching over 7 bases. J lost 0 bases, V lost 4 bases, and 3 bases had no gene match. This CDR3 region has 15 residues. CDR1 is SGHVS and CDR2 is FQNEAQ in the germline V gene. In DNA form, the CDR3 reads TGTGCCAGCAGCTATAGCGGGCCCTCCTACAATGAGCAGTTCTTC. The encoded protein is CASSYSGPSYNEQFF.

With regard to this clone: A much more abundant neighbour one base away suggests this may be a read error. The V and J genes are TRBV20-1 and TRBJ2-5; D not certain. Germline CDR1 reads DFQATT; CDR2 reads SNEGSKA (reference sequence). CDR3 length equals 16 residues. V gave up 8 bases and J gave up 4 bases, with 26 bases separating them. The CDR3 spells CSTINAIPNYGETQYF. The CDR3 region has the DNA TGCAGTACTATCAACGCGATCCCTAATTACGGAGAGACCCAGTACTTC.

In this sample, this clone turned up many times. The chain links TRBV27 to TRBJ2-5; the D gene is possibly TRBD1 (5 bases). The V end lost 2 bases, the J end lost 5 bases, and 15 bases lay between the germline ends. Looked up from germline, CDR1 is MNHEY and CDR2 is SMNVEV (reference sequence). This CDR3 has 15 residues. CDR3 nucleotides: TGTGCCAGCAGTTTAGTAGGGGCTAATTTTGAGACCCAGTACTTC. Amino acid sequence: CASSLVGANFETQYF.

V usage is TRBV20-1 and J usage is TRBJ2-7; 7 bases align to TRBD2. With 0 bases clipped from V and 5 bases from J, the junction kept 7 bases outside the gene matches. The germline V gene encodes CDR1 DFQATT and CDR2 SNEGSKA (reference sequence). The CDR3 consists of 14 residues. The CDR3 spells CSARDGAGKNEQYF. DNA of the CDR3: TGCAGTGCTAGAGATGGAGCGGGAAAGAACGAGCAGTACTTC.

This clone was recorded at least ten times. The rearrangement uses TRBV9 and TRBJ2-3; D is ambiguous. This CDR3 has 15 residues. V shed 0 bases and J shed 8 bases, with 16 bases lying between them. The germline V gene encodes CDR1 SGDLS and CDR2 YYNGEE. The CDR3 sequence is CASSVVTNGASTQYF. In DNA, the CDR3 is TGTGCCAGCAGCGTAGTGACGAATGGCGCTAGTACGCAGTATTTT.

This chain's CDR3 is CASSPTGTTYEQYF. The CDR3 region has the DNA TGCGCCAGCAGCCCAACAGGGACGACCTACGAGCAGTACTTC. The genes are TRBV5-1 and TRBJ2-7, with D maybe TRBD1 (6 bases). Germline CDR1 SGHRS, CDR2 YFSETQ. The CDR3 has 14 residues. V shed 4 bases and J shed 2 bases, with 13 bases lying between them.

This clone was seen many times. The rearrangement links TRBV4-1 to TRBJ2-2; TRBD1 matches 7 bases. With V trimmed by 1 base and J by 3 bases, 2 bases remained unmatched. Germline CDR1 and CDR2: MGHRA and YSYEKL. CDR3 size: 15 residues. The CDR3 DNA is TGCGCCAGCAGCCAAGGGACAGGACACACCGGGGAGCTGTTTTTT. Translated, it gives CASSQGTGHTGELFF.

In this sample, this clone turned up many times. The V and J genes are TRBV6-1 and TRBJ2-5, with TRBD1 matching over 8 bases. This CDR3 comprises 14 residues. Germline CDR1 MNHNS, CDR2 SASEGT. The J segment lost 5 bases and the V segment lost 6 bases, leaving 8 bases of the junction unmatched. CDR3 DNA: TGTGCCAGCAGCCGCCAGGGGGCCTATGAGACCCAGTACTTC. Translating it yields CASSRQGAYETQYF.

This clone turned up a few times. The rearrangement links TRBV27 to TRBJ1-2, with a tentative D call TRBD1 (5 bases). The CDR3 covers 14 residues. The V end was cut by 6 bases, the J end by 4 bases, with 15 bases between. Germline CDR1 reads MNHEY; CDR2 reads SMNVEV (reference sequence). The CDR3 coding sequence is TGTGCCAGCAGGGTCGGAGGGGCACTCTATGGCTACACCTTC. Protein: CASRVGGALYGYTF.

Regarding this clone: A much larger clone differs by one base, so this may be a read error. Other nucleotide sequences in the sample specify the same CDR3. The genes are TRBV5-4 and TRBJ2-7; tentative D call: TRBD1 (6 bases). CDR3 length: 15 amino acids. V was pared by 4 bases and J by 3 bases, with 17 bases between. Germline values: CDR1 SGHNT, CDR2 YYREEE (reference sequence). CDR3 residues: CASSVQGPQVYEQYF. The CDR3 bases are TGTGCCAGCAGCGTACAGGGACCACAGGTCTACGAGCAGTACTTC.